Each of the 6 T cell receptor beta chains below was sequenced from the same sample in a study of blood T cell repertoires in COVID-19. Profiled with immunoSEQ multiplex PCR; TCRdb holds only in-frame clones, not every one. The table records approximately 190,000 clones, 86% of them present only once. Sequencing used peripheral blood. These receptor sequences come from a man at least 80 years old with acute or convalescent COVID-19.

V usage is TRBV6-2 or TRBV6-3 and J usage is TRBJ2-7; TRBD2 matches 10 bases. Germline V gene sequence: CDR1 MNHEY, CDR2 SVGEGT. V shed 2 bases, J shed 7 bases, and the junction held 5 bases outside the gene matches. CDR3 length: 14 residues. CDR3 bases: TGTGCCAGCAGTTACCTAGCGGGAGCGGGTGAGCAGTACGTC. It codes for CASSYLAGAGEQYV.

CDR3 nucleotides: TGTGCCAGCAGCTTAGCGGCTAGCGGGAAGAACAATGAGCAGTTCTTC. Its protein is CASSLAASGKNNEQFF. This chain joins TRBV7-9 and TRBJ2-1, with TRBD2 matching 9 bases. The V segment lost 0 bases and the J segment 5 bases; nucleotides outside the gene matches: 5. In germline, CDR1 is SEHNR, CDR2 FQNEAQ (reference sequence). The length of the CDR3 is 16 residues.

The rearrangement joins TRBV10-2 to TRBJ2-2; D remains ambiguous. This CDR3 has 14 amino acids. Germline CDR1 WSHSY, CDR2 SAAADI. The V and J ends lost 2 bases and 3 bases respectively, with 7 bases between them. Written as DNA, the CDR3 is TGCGCCAGCAGTGAGGGGCAGTACACCGGGGAGCTGTTTTTT. Protein: CASSEGQYTGELFF.

The chain recombines TRBV27 with TRBJ2-1; the match to TRBD1 covers 7 bases. The CDR3 is made up of 16 amino acids. V was pared by 4 bases and J by 3 bases, with 9 bases of the junction left unmatched. Germline V gives CDR1 MNHEY, CDR2 SMNVEV (reference sequence). The CDR3 DNA reads TGTGCCAGCAGTTCCACTGACAGGGTAGGCTACAATGAGCAGTTCTTC. It specifies CASSSTDRVGYNEQFF.

The chain has TRBV28 and TRBJ1-5; 7 positions agree with TRBD1. In germline, CDR1 is MDHEN, CDR2 SYDVKM. The ends lost 6 bases at V and 8 bases at J; junction bases unmatched: 7. CDR3 size: 13 residues. This CDR3 is CASRRQGEKPQHF. CDR3 DNA sequence: TGTGCCAGCAGAAGACAGGGTGAGAAGCCCCAGCATTTT.

CDR3 protein: CAWTRGGNQPQHF. The CDR3 bases are TGTGCCTGGACTCGTGGGGGGAATCAGCCCCAGCATTTT. The V gene is TRBV30, the J gene TRBJ1-5; D may be TRBD1 (5 bases). Germline assignment: CDR1 GTSNPN and CDR2 SVGIG (reference sequence). The length of the CDR3 is 13 residues. Trimming pared 4 bases from V and 4 bases from J, leaving 11 bases between.